Below, 20 T cell receptor beta chains from the same sample are listed, as sequenced in a study of naive and memory T cell subsets. Study-level findings and limits: Especially in CD8 cells, naive repertoires contained a few larger clonotypes, possibly CD45RA-re-expressing memory cells.

Both TRBC1 and TRBC2 were covered by a beta constant-region primer of two equimolar oligonucleotides. Nested alpha and beta constant-region primers with the SP2 primer drove four PCR rounds on ligated cDNA. One entry per CDR3 protein, called by TCRdb with MiXCR from the UMI-ligation and nested PCR reads. The data show under 150,000 distinct CDR3 sequences, with more than 15% seen just once and approximately 0.63% held by the top ten. Their antigen targets remain unknown. The sequenced material came from naive CD8+ T cells from blood. These receptors all stem from a human donor in good health.

The V and J genes are TRBV4-1 and TRBJ2-1; D might be TRBD2 (5 bases). Per the germline V gene, CDR1 is MGHRA and CDR2 is YSYEKL. There are 13 residues in the CDR3. The germline V and J ends were trimmed by 3 bases and 7 bases, with 10 bases remaining between them. The DNA of the CDR3 is TGCGCCAGCAGCCATCCCGGGAATAATGAGCAGTTCTTC. Its protein is CASSHPGNNEQFF.

A few counts support this clonotype. The CDR3 here is CAIMGAGQGDYEQYF. CDR3 DNA sequence: TGTGCCATCATGGGCGCGGGACAGGGGGACTACGAGCAGTACTTC. The genes are TRBV2 and TRBJ2-7; 11 bases match TRBD1. Germline values: CDR1 SNHLY, CDR2 FYNNEI. The junction had 11 bases not matched to a gene; V was cut back by 10 bases and J by 3 bases. The CDR3 is 15 amino acids. The entire variable domain, with the rest obtained from reference TRBV2 and TRBJ2-7, is as follows: EPEVTQTPSHQVTQMGQEVILRCVPISNHLYFYWYRQILGQKVEFLVSFYNNEISEKSEIFDDQFSVERPDGSNFTLKIRSTKLEDSAMYFCAIMGAGQGDYEQYFGPGTRLTVT.

This sequence joins TRBV9 and TRBJ2-5; 11 bases align to TRBD2. The CDR3 is made up of 15 amino acids. Per the germline V gene, CDR1 is SGDLS and CDR2 is YYNGEE. Trimming cost V 3 bases and J 4 bases; bases outside gene matches: 5. The CDR3 DNA sequence: TGTGCCAGCAGCGACCTAGCGGGAGGTAGAGAGACCCAGTACTTC. Translation gives CASSDLAGGRETQYF.

The CDR3: CATSSRDRGPYEQYF. The CDR3 nucleotides are TGTGCCACCAGCAGCCGGGACAGGGGACCCTACGAGCAGTACTTC. The gene calls are TRBV15 and TRBJ2-7; TRBD1 aligns across 10 bases. The V gene end was trimmed by 3 bases and the J gene end by 2 bases; junction bases not matched to a gene: 4. The CDR3 totals 15 residues. Germline V gene sequence: CDR1 LNHNV, CDR2 YYDKDF (reference sequence).

The chain couples TRBV28 to TRBJ2-7, with a tentative D call TRBD1 (6 bases). Germline V gene sequence: CDR1 MDHEN, CDR2 SYDVKM. V lost 6 bases to trimming and J lost 0 bases, with 18 bases between them. This CDR3 region has 16 residues. This chain's CDR3 is CASRRAGAGASYEQYF. As DNA, the CDR3 is TGTGCCAGCAGAAGGGCCGGGGCAGGGGCCTCCTACGAGCAGTACTTC.

V is TRBV6-5 and J is TRBJ1-1; D possibly corresponds to TRBD1 (5 bases). This CDR3 is 15 amino acids long. The germline gives CDR1 MNHEY, CDR2 SVGAGI. The V and J ends lost 2 bases and 1 base respectively, with 11 bases between them. The CDR3 is CASSYPGTGNTEAFF. CDR3 bases: TGTGCCAGCAGTTACCCCGGGACGGGGAACACTGAAGCTTTCTTT.

This clonotype appeared a few times. This chain joins TRBV3-1 and TRBJ2-7; D may be TRBD1 (6 bases). Germline values: CDR1 LGHDT, CDR2 YNNKEL (reference sequence). CDR3 length: 14 amino acids. The germline V and J ends were trimmed by 3 bases and 5 bases, with 14 bases remaining between them. For the CDR3, the DNA is TGTGCCAGCAGCCACCAGGACAGTATTGACGAGCAGTACTTC. It encodes CASSHQDSIDEQYF.

V gene TRBV6-2 or TRBV6-3 combines with J gene TRBJ2-1; D is unclear. V dropped 4 bases and J dropped 2 bases, with 12 bases sitting between them. CDR3 length: 15 amino acids. The V gene's germline CDR1 is MNHEY and CDR2 SVGEGT. DNA of the CDR3: TGTGCCAGCAGTTTGGGCACCGCGACCTACAATGAGCAGTTCTTC. This gives the protein CASSLGTATYNEQFF.

The V call is TRBV10-2, the J call TRBJ2-1; D not certain. V was pared by 2 bases and J by 5 bases, with 10 bases between. The CDR3 is made up of 14 amino acids. The germline V gene encodes CDR1 WSHSY and CDR2 SAAADI. Here the CDR3 DNA reads TGCGCCAGCAGTGAGGGGTGGCGAGACAATGAGCAGTTCTTC. Residues: CASSEGWRDNEQFF.

This clonotype has more than one count but fewer than ten. This chain joins TRBV6-5 and TRBJ2-7, with TRBD2 identical over 13 bases. The CDR3 length is 16 residues. V dropped 2 bases and J dropped 4; count of bases not matched to a gene: 5. Germline CDR1 and CDR2: MNHEY and SVGAGI. CDR3 sequence (DNA): TGTGCCAGCAGTTACCCCGGACTAGCGGGAGATTACGAGCAGTACTTC. Protein: CASSYPGLAGDYEQYF.

The chain carries TRBV24-1 and TRBJ2-1, with TRBD2 identical over 11 bases. Losses at the gene ends were 5 bases for V and 9 bases for J; bases not matched to a gene: 11. The V gene's germline CDR1 is KGHDR and CDR2 SFDVKD. The CDR3 has 16 residues. DNA for the CDR3: TGTGCCACCAGTGGAACCGGGACTAGCGGATCTCTTGAGCAGTTCTTC. Its protein is CATSGTGTSGSLEQFF.

This sequence joins TRBV6-2 or TRBV6-3 and TRBJ2-3; 8 nucleotides agree with TRBD1. The CDR3 extends over 15 amino acids. V trimming: 5 bases; J trimming: 5 bases; junction bases outside the gene matches: 9. From germline, CDR1 is MNHEY and CDR2 SVGEGT. The CDR3 loop reads CASSHDRGLRDTQYF. The DNA for the CDR3 is TGTGCCAGCAGTCACGACAGGGGCTTGCGAGATACGCAGTATTTT.

V and J are TRBV10-3 and TRBJ2-7, with D perhaps TRBD1 (5 bases). Germline V gene data show CDR1 as ENHRY and CDR2 as SYGVKD. The V end lost 3 bases, the J end lost 7 bases, and 10 bases lay between the germline ends. The CDR3 has 12 residues. The DNA of the CDR3 is TGTGCCATCAGTGACAGGGTCGGGGAGCAGTACTTC. It encodes CAISDRVGEQYF.

This clonotype occurred a few times. The V call is TRBV3-2, the J call TRBJ1-5. TRBV3-2 counts as a pseudogene. The CDR3 is made up of 14 amino acids. The CDR3 region has the DNA TGTGCCAGCACCCCGATTTTTACCCCGAGGCCCCAGCATTTT. As protein: CASTPIFTPRPQHF.

Only a few counts were recorded for this clonotype. The chain combines TRBV12-5 with TRBJ2-1, with 8 bases that match TRBD2. The length of the CDR3 is 17 residues. Germline lookup yields CDR1 LGHNT and CDR2 FRNRAP. With 6 bases clipped from V and 9 bases from J, the junction kept 19 bases outside the gene matches. The CDR3 loop reads CASGPRDVPGLGGEQFF. CDR3 DNA: TGTGCTAGTGGACCCCGCGATGTCCCGGGACTAGGTGGTGAGCAGTTCTTC. Full variable domain (outside the CDR3, taken from reference TRBV12-5 and TRBJ2-1): DARVTQTPRHKVTEMGQEVTMRCQPILGHNTVFWYRQTMMQGLELLAYFRNRAPLDDSGMPKDRFSAEMPDATLATLKIQPSEPRDSAVYFCASGPRDVPGLGGEQFFGPGTRLTVL.

The V and J genes are TRBV9 and TRBJ2-1, with 9 bases aligning to TRBD2. This CDR3 is 14 amino acids long. The germline CDR1 and CDR2 sequences are SGDLS and YYNGEE. V shed 3 bases, J shed 5 bases, and the junction held 3 bases outside the gene matches. The CDR3 coding sequence is TGTGCCAGCAGCGGACTAGCGGAAAACAATGAGCAGTTCTTC. Translated: CASSGLAENNEQFF.

This clonotype was observed a few times. The CDR3 spells CATSRDSQAPEAFF. CDR3 DNA: TGTGCCACCAGCAGAGATTCACAGGCTCCTGAAGCTTTCTTT. The chain uses TRBV15 and TRBJ1-1; possibly TRBD1 for D (5 bases). V lost 0 bases and J 6 bases, leaving 11 bases between the germline ends. The CDR3 sequence is 14 residues long. CDR1 is LNHNV, CDR2 YYDKDF, per germline (reference sequence).

This clonotype was seen just once. J is TRBJ2-5 and V is TRBV12-3 or TRBV12-4, with 8 positions matching TRBD1. V gave up 4 bases and J gave up 4 bases; unmatched junction bases: 5. This CDR3 spans 14 amino acids. CDR3 nucleotides: TGTGCCAGCAGTTCCACCGACAGGGGAGAGACCCAGTACTTC. Amino acid sequence: CASSSTDRGETQYF.

The rearrangement links TRBV28 to TRBJ1-1; D unclear. CDR1 and CDR2 from the germline V gene are MDHEN and SYDVKM. The CDR3 extends over 17 amino acids. Trimming took 4 bases from V and 4 from J, leaving 22 bases between them. The CDR3 DNA reads TGTGCCAGCAGTTCCCCCCGCTCGCGGGGTGGGCTCACTGAAGCTTTCTTT. As protein: CASSSPRSRGGLTEAFF.

Only a few counts were recorded for this clonotype. The V gene is TRBV20-1, the J gene TRBJ2-3; D may be TRBD2 (5 bases). V lost 3 bases and J lost 1, with 14 bases in between. Germline V CDR1 and CDR2: DFQATT, SNEGSKA (reference sequence). The CDR3 runs to 15 residues. This CDR3 is CSARAPPEGTDTQYF. CDR3 DNA: TGCAGTGCTAGGGCACCTCCGGAGGGCACAGATACGCAGTATTTT.